What follows are 9 T cell receptor beta chains derived from one specimen sequenced in a study of molecular identifiers for immune sequencing clone quantification. TCRdb reanalysed the PCR reads using MiXCR and keeps one entry per CDR3 protein. The sample gives around 300,000 distinct CDR3 sequences, roughly a quarter of which show up once; around 0.7% is in the top ten. The sample consisted of naive CD8+ T cells from blood, with Jurkat cell RNA spiked in. Subset meaning: FACS-sorted CD8+CD4-CCR7+CD45RA+ naive T cells. Receptor source: a human donor in good health. Some libraries in this study had Jurkat cell RNA spiked in.

A word on this clonotype: The junction does not match germline at one end; this may be a read error. The genes are TRBV6-2 or TRBV6-3 and TRBJ2-2; perhaps D is TRBD1 or TRBD2 (5 bases each). From germline, CDR1 is MNHEY and CDR2 SVGEGT. The CDR3 sequence is 15 residues long. CDR3 sequence reads: CASRKGRANTGELLF. In DNA, the CDR3 is TGTGCCAGCAGAAAGGGACGGGCGAACACCGGGGAGCTGCTTTTT.

This clonotype has just a few counts. This chain connects TRBV11-2 to TRBJ1-6, with D possibly matching TRBD1 (6 bases). V dropped 5 bases and J dropped 7 bases, with 18 bases sitting between them. Germline V gene lookup returns CDR1 SGHAT and CDR2 FQNNGV. The CDR3 runs to 16 residues. The CDR3 sequence is CASSRWISRGNSPLHF. DNA of the CDR3: TGTGCCAGCAGCCGATGGATTAGTAGGGGGAATTCACCCCTCCACTTT.

A few counts support this clonotype. The V call is TRBV7-9, the J call TRBJ2-5; 9 nucleotides match TRBD2. CDR3 length: 14 residues. Germline lookup yields CDR1 SEHNR and CDR2 FQNEAQ (reference sequence). The V and J ends lost 5 bases and 2 bases, in that order; junction bases with no gene match: 3. The CDR3 coding sequence is TGTGCCAGCAGCCAAAGCGGGGGGCAAGAGACCCAGTACTTC. Protein sequence: CASSQSGGQETQYF.

This sequence joins TRBV4-3 and TRBJ2-2, with D maybe TRBD1 (5 bases). The germline CDR1 and CDR2 sequences are LGHNA and YSLEER. This CDR3 has 16 amino acids. The germline V and J ends were trimmed by 6 bases and 0 bases, with 14 bases remaining between them. CDR3 sequence: CASSKGPSSNTGELFF. DNA for the CDR3: TGCGCCAGCAGTAAGGGGCCCTCCTCGAACACCGGGGAGCTGTTTTTT.

This rearrangement joins TRBV4-1 to TRBJ2-7, with 10 bases matching TRBD2. V lost 5 bases to trimming and J lost 0 bases; unmatched junction nucleotides: 7. The CDR3 is made up of 16 amino acids. Germline V gene lookup returns CDR1 MGHRA and CDR2 YSYEKL. The CDR3 loop is CASSAIAGGPSYEQYF. In DNA, the CDR3 is TGCGCCAGCAGCGCTATAGCGGGGGGCCCCTCCTACGAGCAGTACTTC.

This clonotype was observed at least ten times. The rearrangement links TRBV2 to TRBJ2-7, with D possibly being TRBD1 or TRBD2 (6 bases each). The ends were cut back, 7 bases at V and 3 bases at J, with 13 bases in the middle. The CDR3 spans 13 residues. Per the germline V gene, CDR1 is SNHLY and CDR2 is FYNNEI. The CDR3 loop reads CASKEGGYYEQYF. CDR3 coding DNA: TGTGCCAGCAAAGAAGGGGGGTACTACGAGCAGTACTTC. The entire variable domain, with the rest obtained from reference TRBV2 and TRBJ2-7, is as follows: EPEVTQTPSHQVTQMGQEVILRCVPISNHLYFYWYRQILGQKVEFLVSFYNNEISEKSEIFDDQFSVERPDGSNFTLKIRSTKLEDSAMYFCASKEGGYYEQYFGPGTRLTVT.

This clonotype was seen more than once but under ten times. The chain is built from TRBV6-2 or TRBV6-3 and TRBJ2-7; a weak D match, TRBD2 (6 bases). CDR3 length equals 13 residues. CDR1 is MNHEY and CDR2 is SVGEGT in the germline V gene. The germline V and J ends were trimmed by 6 bases and 2 bases, with 11 bases remaining between them. This chain's CDR3 is CASRRDGTYEQYF. The DNA for the CDR3 is TGTGCCAGCAGGCGGGACGGTACCTACGAGCAGTACTTC.

The chain recombines TRBV27 with TRBJ2-1; 8 bases map to TRBD2. J lost 1 base, V lost 7 bases, and 6 bases had no gene match. Germline loops: CDR1 MNHEY, CDR2 SMNVEV (reference sequence). CDR3 size: 15 residues. CDR3 sequence reads: CASTVAGPSYNEQFF. The CDR3 DNA is TGTGCCAGCACCGTAGCGGGGCCGTCCTACAATGAGCAGTTCTTC.

This clonotype has just a few counts. The J gene is TRBJ1-5, the V gene TRBV2, with TRBD1 identical over 11 bases. CDR1 is SNHLY, CDR2 FYNNEI, per germline. The CDR3 contains 16 residues. Trimming removed 3 bases from V and 6 bases from J; junction bases left unmatched: 7. This chain's CDR3 is CASSEDRGPFIQPQHF. In nucleotides, the CDR3 is TGTGCCAGCAGTGAGGACAGGGGGCCTTTTATTCAGCCCCAGCATTTT.